A single sample gave rise to the 23 T cell receptor beta chains below, sequenced in a study of blood T cells in healthy people across ages. PCR was performed a second time for roughly 7 to 11 cycles using a sample-barcoded 5' primer and a J-beta primer mix. TCRdb passed the 5' RACE reads through MiXCR, listing each CDR3 protein once. The sample records some 1.5 million distinct CDR3 sequences, roughly 27% being singletons. The sequenced material came from blood. The source is a woman aged 25 to 39 in good health.

This clonotype was counted many times. V usage is TRBV25-1 and J usage is TRBJ2-5, with TRBD1 identical over 8 bases. The germline gives CDR1 MGHDK, CDR2 SYGVNS. The CDR3 extends over 15 amino acids. The J segment lost 4 bases and the V segment lost 1 base, leaving 5 bases of the junction unmatched. The DNA for the CDR3 is TGTGCCAGCAGTGAATTAGGACAGGGAACAGAGACCCAGTACTTC. Protein product: CASSELGQGTETQYF. The full variable domain, rest sourced from reference TRBV25-1 and TRBJ2-5, is EADIYQTPRYLVIGTGKKITLECSQTMGHDKMYWYQQDPGMELHLIHYSYGVNSTEKGDLSSESTVSRIRTEHFPLTLESARPSHTSQYLCASSELGQGTETQYFGPGTRLLVL.

V is TRBV2 and J is TRBJ2-2; weak D call: TRBD1 (6 bases). V was shortened by 2 bases and J by 6 bases, with 7 bases between the two germline ends. Germline values: CDR1 SNHLY, CDR2 FYNNEI. The CDR3 is 13 amino acids. CDR3: CASSEWGPGELFF. In DNA, the CDR3 is TGTGCCAGCAGTGAATGGGGGCCCGGGGAGCTGTTTTTT.

The V gene is TRBV7-2, the J gene TRBJ2-4, with 13 bases aligning to TRBD2. CDR1 and CDR2 (germline): SGHTA, FQGNSA. This CDR3 has 18 amino acids. Losses at the gene ends were 5 bases for V and 0 bases for J; bases not matched to a gene: 7. The CDR3 spells CASSLGTSGTAAKNIQYF. Written as DNA, the CDR3 is TGTGCCAGCAGCCTAGGGACTAGCGGGACGGCAGCCAAAAACATTCAGTACTTC.

This clonotype has a handful of counts. This rearrangement joins TRBV11-2 to TRBJ2-7, with D perhaps TRBD1 (6 bases). This CDR3 contains 15 residues. V gave up 4 bases and J gave up 0 bases, with 13 bases separating them. Germline CDR1 is SGHAT and CDR2 is FQNNGV. The CDR3 DNA reads as TGTGCCAGCAGCTCCTGGCAGGGGAGCTCCTACGAGCAGTACTTC. Translating gives CASSSWQGSSYEQYF.

Note on this clonotype: The junction does not match germline at one end; this may be a read error. The chain carries TRBV24-1 and TRBJ2-1; TRBD2 is a possible D gene (6 bases). The CDR3 runs to 15 residues. Germline V gene sequence: CDR1 KGHDR, CDR2 SFDVKD. The CDR3 protein is CATSNFGAGRSEQFF. CDR3 bases: TGTGCCACCAGTAATTTTGGTGCGGGACGGAGTGAGCAGTTCTTC.

This clonotype came up many times. The chain combines TRBV18 with TRBJ2-5, with 14 bases that match TRBD2. Germline trimming cut 3 bases from V and 3 bases from J; bases unmatched to any gene: 0. Germline loops: CDR1 KGHSH, CDR2 LQKENI. The CDR3 sequence is 15 residues long. CDR3 amino acids: CASSPGLAGEETQYF. CDR3 in DNA: TGTGCCAGCTCACCGGGACTAGCGGGGGAAGAGACCCAGTACTTC.

CDR3 region: CASSFEGAKETQYF. The CDR3 DNA follows: TGTGCCAGCAGTTTCGAGGGGGCCAAGGAGACCCAGTACTTC. This chain uses TRBV12-3 or TRBV12-4 with TRBJ2-5, with 7 positions matching TRBD1. This CDR3 region has 14 residues. V lost 3 bases to trimming and J lost 5 bases; unmatched junction nucleotides: 6.

The chain joins TRBV6-5 to TRBJ2-1; D perhaps matches TRBD2 (7 bases). This CDR3 comprises 15 residues. Looked up from germline, CDR1 is MNHEY and CDR2 is SVGAGI. V dropped 6 bases and J dropped 8 bases, with 20 bases sitting between them. In DNA form, the CDR3 reads TGTGCCAGCAGCGAGGGGGGGAGGGTGCCGTATGAGCAGTTCTTC. It specifies CASSEGGRVPYEQFF.

On this clonotype itself: This may stem from a read error, because a much larger clone lies one nucleotide away. The chain couples TRBV6-6 to TRBJ2-5; D might be TRBD1 or TRBD2, each matching 5 bases. The CDR3 totals 14 residues. Trimming removed 5 bases at V and 1 base at J, with 11 bases between. Germline values: CDR1 MNHNY, CDR2 SVGAGI (reference sequence). The CDR3 DNA is TGTGCCAGCAGTAACGAAGGGACCCAAGAGACCCAGTACTTC. Amino acid sequence: CASSNEGTQETQYF.

In this sample, this clonotype turned up a few times. J is TRBJ1-1 and V is TRBV2, with D unclear. The CDR3 sequence is 15 residues long. Trimming stripped 3 bases from V and 1 base from J, with 12 bases between. Germline V gene sequence: CDR1 SNHLY, CDR2 FYNNEI. CDR3 loop: CASSEVGQKNTEAFF. Written as DNA, the CDR3 is TGTGCCAGCAGTGAGGTTGGGCAGAAGAACACTGAAGCTTTCTTT. Variable domain in full (rest from reference TRBV2 and TRBJ1-1): EPEVTQTPSHQVTQMGQEVILRCVPISNHLYFYWYRQILGQKVEFLVSFYNNEISEKSEIFDDQFSVERPDGSNFTLKIRSTKLEDSAMYFCASSEVGQKNTEAFFGQGTRLTVV.

This sequence joins TRBV20-1 and TRBJ2-3; 10 bases match TRBD2. The V segment lost 3 bases and the J segment 3 bases; nucleotides outside the gene matches: 6. This CDR3 comprises 15 residues. The germline CDR1 and CDR2 sequences are DFQATT and SNEGSKA (reference sequence). CDR3: CSAREAGGPTDTQYF. CDR3 sequence (DNA): TGCAGTGCTAGGGAAGCGGGAGGGCCGACAGATACGCAGTATTTT.

The CDR3 protein is CASSVGWGQDKQFF. Here the CDR3 DNA reads TGTGCCAGCAGTGTCGGTTGGGGACAAGACAAGCAGTTCTTC. The chain uses TRBV2 and TRBJ2-1, with a tentative D call TRBD1 (6 bases). V lost 4 bases and J lost 11, with 18 bases in between. This CDR3 has 14 amino acids. Germline V gene sequence: CDR1 SNHLY, CDR2 FYNNEI.

Concerning this clonotype: This could be a read error, since a much larger clone is one nucleotide away. The chain is built from TRBV6-2 or TRBV6-3 and TRBJ2-5; 8 bases are a match to TRBD2. V trimming: 2 bases; J trimming: 13 bases; junction bases outside the gene matches: 15. The germline V gene has CDR1 MNHEY and CDR2 SVGEGT. The CDR3 length is 15 residues. CDR3 protein: CASSYRLAGSYERYF. DNA for the CDR3: TGTGCCAGCAGTTACCGGCTAGCGGGTTCCTACGAGCGGTACTTC.

Remarks on this clonotype: A much larger clone lies one base from this, so it may be a read error. The chain uses TRBV2 and TRBJ2-7; TRBD2 might be the D (7 bases). The CDR3 spans 13 residues. V was trimmed by 6 bases and J by 5 bases, leaving 14 bases between them. The germline V gene encodes CDR1 SNHLY and CDR2 FYNNEI. This CDR3 reads CASRHGGRDEQYF. The CDR3 DNA follows: TGTGCCAGCAGACACGGGGGGCGCGACGAGCAGTACTTC. Supplemented by reference TRBV2 and TRBJ2-7, the full variable domain reads EPEVTQTPSHQVTQMGQEVILRCVPISNHLYFYWYRQILGQKVEFLVSFYNNEISEKSEIFDDQFSVERPDGSNFTLKIRSTKLEDSAMYFCASRHGGRDEQYFGPGTRLTVT.

There are many counts of this clonotype. The chain carries TRBV6-1 and TRBJ2-1; 7 bases line up with TRBD1. The V gene's germline CDR1 is MNHNS and CDR2 SASEGT. Losses at the gene ends were 6 bases for V and 5 bases for J; bases not matched to a gene: 13. CDR3 length: 16 residues. The CDR3 nucleotides read TGTGCCAGCAGACCTTTCGACAGGGCTAAAAACAATGAGCAGTTCTTC. As protein: CASRPFDRAKNNEQFF.

This clonotype has more than one count but fewer than ten. The chain is built from TRBV10-3 and TRBJ2-5; D is ambiguous. Trimming left V 6 bases short and J 2 bases short, with 19 bases between. Germline V gene data show CDR1 as ENHRY and CDR2 as SYGVKD. The CDR3 runs 16 residues. CDR3 coding DNA: TGTGCCATCAGCCCCGGTCAGACTTTATCTCAAGAGACCCAGTACTTC. This codes for CAISPGQTLSQETQYF.

This clonotype has only a few counts. This chain links TRBV10-3 with TRBJ2-1; D is unclear. The CDR3 has 15 residues. Per the germline V gene, CDR1 is ENHRY and CDR2 is SYGVKD. The V and J ends lost 3 bases and 8 bases respectively, with 17 bases between them. CDR3 bases: TGTGCCATCAGTGAAAAGGCTAATCGTTGGGATGAGCAGTTCTTC. Protein: CAISEKANRWDEQFF.

CDR3 bases: TGTGCCAGCAGTTTAGCCTCAAGAAGTAACAGGAGCTTCTATGGCTACACCTTC. Translated, it gives CASSLASRSNRSFYGYTF. The chain has TRBV12-3 or TRBV12-4 and TRBJ1-2; TRBD1 might be the D (5 bases). The ends were cut back, 0 bases at V and 4 bases at J, with 21 bases in the middle. This CDR3 comprises 18 residues.

This clonotype occurred a few times. V gene TRBV4-3 combines with J gene TRBJ2-2, with TRBD2 matching over 7 bases. V was pared by 4 bases and J by 2 bases, with 4 bases of the junction left unmatched. Germline values: CDR1 LGHNA, CDR2 YSLEER. The CDR3 totals 15 residues. DNA of the CDR3: TGCGCCAGCAGCCTAATAGCGGGCAACACCGGGGAGCTGTTTTTT. Translation gives CASSLIAGNTGELFF.

There are a few counts of this clonotype. The gene calls are TRBV28 and TRBJ2-1; no clear D gene. The V gene's germline CDR1 is MDHEN and CDR2 SYDVKM. The CDR3 spans 13 residues. The V end lost 3 bases, the J end lost 8 bases, and 11 bases lay between the germline ends. In DNA form, the CDR3 reads TGTGCCAGCAGTTTTCGCAATGTGGATGAGCAGTTCTTC. As protein: CASSFRNVDEQFF.

This rearrangement joins TRBV7-2 to TRBJ2-1, with 9 bases that match TRBD2. The J call could be wrong; TRBJ2-7 is a better fit for the DNA end. The CDR3 runs 15 residues. Germline-derived CDR1 and CDR2 are SGHTA and FQGNSA. CDR3 region: CASSLATSGYNEQYF. Here the CDR3 DNA reads TGTGCCAGCAGCTTAGCGACTAGCGGATACAATGAGCAGTACTTC.

In its sample, this clonotype was seen a few times. V is TRBV7-9 and J is TRBJ1-1, with no clear D. Germline V gives CDR1 SEHNR, CDR2 FQNEAQ (reference sequence). The V and J ends lost 1 base and 5 bases respectively, with 14 bases between them. This CDR3 spans 15 amino acids. CDR3 bases: TGTGCCAGCAGCTTAGTGGCGGATCGGGGAACTGAAGCTTTCTTT. Encoded protein: CASSLVADRGTEAFF.

The chain is built from TRBV15 and TRBJ1-5; D might be TRBD1 (6 bases). Trimming removed 6 bases from V and 4 bases from J, with 16 bases in between. CDR1 and CDR2 from the germline V gene are LNHNV and YYDKDF (reference sequence). The CDR3 sequence is 15 residues long. The CDR3 sequence: CATSPQRTANQPQHF. In DNA, the CDR3 is TGTGCCACCAGTCCACAGAGGACAGCGAATCAGCCCCAGCATTTT.